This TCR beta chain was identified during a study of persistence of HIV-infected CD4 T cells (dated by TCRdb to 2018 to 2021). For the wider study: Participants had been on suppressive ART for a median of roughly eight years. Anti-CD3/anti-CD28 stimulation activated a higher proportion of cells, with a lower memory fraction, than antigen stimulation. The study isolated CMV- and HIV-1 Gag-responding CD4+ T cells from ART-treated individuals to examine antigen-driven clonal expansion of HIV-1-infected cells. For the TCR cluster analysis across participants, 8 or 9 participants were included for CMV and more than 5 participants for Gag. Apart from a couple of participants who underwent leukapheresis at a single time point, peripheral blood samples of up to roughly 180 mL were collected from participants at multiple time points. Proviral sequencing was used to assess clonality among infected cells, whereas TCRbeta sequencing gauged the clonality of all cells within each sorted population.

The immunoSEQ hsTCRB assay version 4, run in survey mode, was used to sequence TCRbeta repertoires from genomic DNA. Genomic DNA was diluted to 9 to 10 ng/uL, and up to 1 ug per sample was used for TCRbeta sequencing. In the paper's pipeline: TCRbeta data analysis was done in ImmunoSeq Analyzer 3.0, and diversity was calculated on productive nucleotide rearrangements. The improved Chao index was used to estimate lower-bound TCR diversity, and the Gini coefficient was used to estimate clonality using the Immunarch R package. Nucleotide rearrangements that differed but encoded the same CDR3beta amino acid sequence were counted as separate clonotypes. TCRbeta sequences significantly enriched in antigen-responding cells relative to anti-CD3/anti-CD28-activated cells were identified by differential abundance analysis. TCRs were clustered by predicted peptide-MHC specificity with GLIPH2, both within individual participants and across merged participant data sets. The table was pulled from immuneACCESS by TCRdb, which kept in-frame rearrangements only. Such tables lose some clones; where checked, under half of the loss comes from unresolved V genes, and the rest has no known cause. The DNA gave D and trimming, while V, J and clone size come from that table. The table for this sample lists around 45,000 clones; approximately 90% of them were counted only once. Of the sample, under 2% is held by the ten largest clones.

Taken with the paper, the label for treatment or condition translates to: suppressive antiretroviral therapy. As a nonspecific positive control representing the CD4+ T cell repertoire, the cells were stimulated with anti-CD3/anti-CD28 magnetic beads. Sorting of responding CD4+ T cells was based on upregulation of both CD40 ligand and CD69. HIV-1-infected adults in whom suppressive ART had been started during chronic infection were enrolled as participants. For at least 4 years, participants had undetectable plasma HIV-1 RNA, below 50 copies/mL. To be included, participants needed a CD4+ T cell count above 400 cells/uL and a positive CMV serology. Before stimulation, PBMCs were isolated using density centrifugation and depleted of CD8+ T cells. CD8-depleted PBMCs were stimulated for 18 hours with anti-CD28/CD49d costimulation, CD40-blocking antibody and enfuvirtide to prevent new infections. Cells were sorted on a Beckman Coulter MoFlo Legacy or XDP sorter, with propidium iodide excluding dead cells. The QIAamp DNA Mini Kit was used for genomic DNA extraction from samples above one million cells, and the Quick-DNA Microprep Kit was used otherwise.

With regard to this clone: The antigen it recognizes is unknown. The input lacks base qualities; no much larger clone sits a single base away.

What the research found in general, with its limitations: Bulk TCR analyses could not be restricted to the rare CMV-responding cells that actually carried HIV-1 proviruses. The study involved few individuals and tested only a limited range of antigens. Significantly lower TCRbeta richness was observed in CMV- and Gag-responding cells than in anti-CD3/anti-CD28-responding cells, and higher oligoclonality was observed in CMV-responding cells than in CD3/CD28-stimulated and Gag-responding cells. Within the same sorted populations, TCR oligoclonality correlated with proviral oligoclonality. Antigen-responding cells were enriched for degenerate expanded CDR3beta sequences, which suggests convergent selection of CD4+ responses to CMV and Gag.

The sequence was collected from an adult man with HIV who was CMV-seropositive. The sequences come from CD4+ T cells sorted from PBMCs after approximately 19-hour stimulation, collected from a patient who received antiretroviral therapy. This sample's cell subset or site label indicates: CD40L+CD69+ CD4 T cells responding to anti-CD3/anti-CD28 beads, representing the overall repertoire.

The CDR3 has the sequence CASSSPQRGTEAFF. The nucleotide sequence is given as TGTGCCAGCAGTTCGCCCCAACGGGGGACTGAAGCTTTCTTT. The chain is assembled from TRBV27 and TRBJ1-1; a tentative D call is TRBD1 (5 bases match). CDR1 and CDR2 (MNHEY, SMNVEV) derive from the germline V gene (reference sequence). The CDR3 contains 14 residues, cysteine and phenylalanine counted. Only CDR3 DNA is held: 42 bases, read in frame from base 1. The junction shows trimming of 4 bases on V and 5 bases on J, plus 14 bases between the germline ends.